This TCR beta chain comes out of a study of early T cells in non-severe SARS-CoV-2 infection. Study information: The study sequenced bulk RNA from unsorted whole blood, with chains unpaired.

The CDR3 covers 14 residues. The germline CDR1 and CDR2 sequences are MNHEY and SVGAGI. V lost 7 bases and J lost 4, with 13 bases in between. TCRdb redid the calling of the 5' RACE reads with MiXCR, one entry per CDR3 protein. The sample contains about 22,000 distinct CDR3 sequences, around 4.3% of which appear only once. This clonotype was seen a few times. The J gene is TRBJ2-2, the V gene TRBV6-5, with D possibly called TRBD1 or TRBD2 (6 bases each). The receptor comes from an adult who was a healthcare worker with PCR-confirmed SARS-CoV-2 infection or an uninfected control (not recorded which). The sample was whole blood. The CDR3 is CASTPEGGTGELFF. CDR3 nucleotide sequence: TGTGCCAGCACCCCGGAGGGGGGCACCGGGGAGCTGTTTTTT.